The T cell receptor (beta chain) described here comes from a study of OX40 agonist ivuxolimab in advanced cancers. Regarding the research as a whole: Ivuxolimab was an agonistic, fully human IgG2 monoclonal antibody directed against OX40 (CD134), a costimulatory receptor. Intravenous ivuxolimab was administered to patients every 2 weeks at six dose levels: 0.01, 0.1, 0.3, 1.5, 3 and 10 mg/kg. Of the approximately 53 patients in dose escalation, about 20 had hepatocellular carcinoma, approximately 15 had melanoma, 9 had renal cell carcinoma and 9 had head and neck cancer. In the dose-escalation cohort, 82.7% of patients were male, and the mean age was approximately 55 years, with a range of 23 to 79. Prior anti-PD-1, anti-PD-L1 or anti-CTLA-4 therapy was permitted, and checkpoint inhibitors had been received by more than 35% of dose-escalation patients. Three dose-escalation patients achieved partial responses, one with hepatocellular carcinoma and two with cutaneous melanoma. Peripheral TCRbeta sequencing was intended to test whether TCR sequence diversity was altered and clonal T-cell expansion was caused by ivuxolimab. The paper describes the monotherapy dose-escalation part (N ≈ 50 patients) of the phase I trial of ivuxolimab. What the study reported, not specific to this receptor: At doses of 0.1 to 3.0 mg/kg, clonal expansion of both CD4+ and CD8+ T cells in blood was seen between baseline and week 6. Partial responders in the 0.1-3.0 mg/kg groups had among the lowest normalized peripheral clonal expansion, especially among CD8+ T cells. Low levels of normalized T-cell clonal expansion were also shown by some nonresponding patients. The antigen specificity of the peripheral T cells that underwent clonal expansion was not determined. After ivuxolimab, expanded clones were on average more numerous among CD8+ T cells than among CD4+ T cells.

For sequencing of the TCRbeta CDR3 region, genomic DNA was extracted from the sorted cells. The immunoSEQ Assay was used for sequencing of TCRbeta CDR3 regions. Entries here come from immuneACCESS through TCRdb and include only in-frame sequences with V and J called. Some clones fail to appear in such tables; in the studies checked, an unresolved V gene covers under half of the shortfall, and the cause of the remainder is unknown. The sample includes about 61,000 clones, with under 85% observed a single time. About 3.2% of the sample rests with the top ten. About this clone itself: Its cognate antigen has yet to be identified. No qualities accompany the bases; no much larger clone lies one base away.

Patients with a history of autoimmune disease or receiving systemic immunosuppression were excluded from the trial. Peripheral blood for TCR sequencing was collected from all dose cohorts at baseline, on cycle 4 day 1, and on cycle 7 day 1. Samples came from an open-label, multicenter, first-in-human phase I dose-escalation trial of ivuxolimab. Adults with locally advanced or metastatic head and neck squamous cell, hepatocellular, melanoma or renal cell carcinoma were enrolled in the trial. CD4+ and CD8+ T cells were sorted separately from peripheral blood before TCR sequencing. Inclusive of the bounding cysteine and phenylalanine, the CDR3 is 14 residues long. Only the CDR3 DNA is retained, 42 bases long and in frame from the first base. V is cut by 4 bases and J by 7 bases, and the space between the germline ends is 15 bases. CDR1 and CDR2 are read off the germline V gene as SGHRS and YFSETQ.

Recombination linked TRBV5-1 to TRBJ2-1, with TRBD1 tentatively as D gene (6 bases match). This sequence was found in an adult with an advanced solid tumor such as melanoma, head and neck, liver or kidney cancer. This sample comprised CD4+ or CD8+ T cells sorted from blood, obtained in a trial of the OX40 agonist ivuxolimab. In nucleotides, the sequence is TGCGCCAGCAGCCTCGATAACAGGGTGAATGAGCAGTTCTTC. Its translation is CASSLDNRVNEQFF.